This T cell receptor beta chain was obtained from a study of T cell changes during pregnancy in multiple sclerosis. Sequencing was performed with immunoSEQ multiplex PCR; in TCRdb, only in-frame clones are kept and a portion is missing. The top ten hold about 0.9% of the sample, which has 85,000 to 130,000 clones, almost 95% seen once. J was trimmed by 2 bases and V by 6 bases; bases with no gene match: 6. Germline CDR1 and CDR2: MGHDK and SYGVNS. The CDR3 spans 15 residues. This receptor was identified in a female donor with multiple sclerosis, enrolled in a pregnancy study. The V gene is TRBV25-1, the J gene TRBJ2-2, with 7 bases matching TRBD1. Sample: peripheral blood, taken before pregnancy. CDR3 nucleotide sequence: TGTGCCAGCAGCCTCGGGACAGCTAACACCGGGGAGCTGTTTTTT. It specifies CASSLGTANTGELFF.